This TCR beta chain was recorded in a study of low-dose radiotherapy and immunotherapy resistance in tumors. Time point reported: before trial treatment. Those eligible were patients bearing advanced solid tumors lacking tumor-infiltrating lymphocytes. The germline gives CDR1 DFQATT, CDR2 SNEGSKA (reference sequence). The germline V and J ends were trimmed by 6 bases and 1 base, with 13 bases remaining between them. The CDR3 spans 14 residues. Priming of first-strand cDNA relied on TRAV- and TRBV-specific primers (covering alpha and beta chains). PCR amplification of the TCRs was performed with Phusion for approximately 20 PCR cycles, and it relied on a constant-region primer together with a V-primer adapter. TCRdb recomputed calls from the reads with MiXCR, one row per CDR3 protein. The table lists tens of thousands of distinct CDR3 sequences, about 23% of them singletons.

The material was PBMCs, obtained before treatment. J is TRBJ2-1 and V is TRBV20-1; a weak D match, TRBD2 (6 bases). The sequence derives from a male donor with prostate cancer. The CDR3 is CSATLGGSYNEQFF. The CDR3 DNA sequence: TGCAGTGCAACCTTGGGGGGTTCCTACAATGAGCAGTTCTTC.